The 8 T cell receptor beta chains presented below share a single source sample, sequenced in a study of blood T cell repertoires in COVID-19. Assay used: immunoSEQ multiplex PCR; TCRdb lists only in-frame clones, some missing. The data hold some 58,000 clones, with roughly 83% observed a single time. Input material: peripheral blood. These receptor sequences come from a man between 45 and 60 years old with COVID-19, enrolled during active disease.

The CDR3 DNA reads TGTGCCAGCAGCCACCACGGCGGTGGCGGAGAGAACACAGATACGCAGTATTTT. Its translation is CASSHHGGGGENTDTQYF. The V and J genes are TRBV3-1 (or the pseudogene TRBV3-2) and TRBJ2-3; D remains unclear. Per germline, CDR1 LGHDT and CDR2 YNNKEL (reference sequence). Trimming left V 3 bases short and J 2 bases short, with 21 bases between. The CDR3 totals 18 residues.

The rearrangement joins TRBV11-2 to TRBJ2-2; a weak D match, TRBD2 (5 bases). Looked up from germline, CDR1 is SGHAT and CDR2 is FQNNGV. V lost 3 bases, J lost 0 bases, and 5 bases lay in between. This CDR3 is built from 14 residues. The CDR3 nucleotides are TGTGCCAGCAGCTTGGACTCGAACACCGGGGAGCTGTTTTTT. Its translation: CASSLDSNTGELFF.

This clone came up once. The rearrangement joins TRBV18 to TRBJ1-2; 7 nucleotides align to TRBD1. Per germline, CDR1 KGHSH and CDR2 LQKENI. The J segment lost 7 bases and the V segment lost 8 bases, leaving 7 bases of the junction unmatched. The CDR3 runs 12 residues. The CDR3 sequence: CASADRESGYTF. The DNA of the CDR3 is TGTGCCAGCGCCGACAGGGAGAGTGGCTACACCTTC.

The chain joins TRBV7-9 to TRBJ2-1; the D gene is possibly TRBD2 (5 bases). Trimming left V 5 bases short and J 1 base short, with 9 bases between. Looked up from germline, CDR1 is SEHNR and CDR2 is FQNEAQ (reference sequence). This CDR3 spans 14 amino acids. Here the CDR3 reads CASSPSYSYNEQFF. The CDR3 nucleotides are TGTGCCAGCAGCCCTAGCTATTCCTACAATGAGCAGTTCTTC.

In this sample, this clone turned up once. The rearrangement links TRBV5-4 to TRBJ1-2; 8 positions match TRBD1. Germline trimming cut 4 bases from V and 8 bases from J; bases unmatched to any gene: 4. CDR3 length equals 12 residues. Germline CDR1 is SGHNT and CDR2 is YYREEE (reference sequence). CDR3 bases: TGTGCCAGCAGCCTACAGGGGGGCGGCTACACCTTC. Amino acid sequence: CASSLQGGGYTF.

CDR3 amino acids: CASSGTGGAFF. The CDR3 nucleotides are TGTGCCAGCAGCGGGACAGGGGGAGCTTTCTTT. The V call is TRBV12-3 or TRBV12-4, the J call TRBJ1-1, with 11 bases identical to TRBD1. Trimming took 6 bases from V and 10 from J; bases not matched to a gene: 1. CDR3 length: 11 amino acids.

This chain uses TRBV5-5 with TRBJ2-7; unclear D gene. The CDR3 consists of 14 residues. The V gene's germline CDR1 is SGHKS and CDR2 YYEKEE (reference sequence). V lost 1 base, J lost 2 bases, and 10 bases lay in between. The CDR3 nucleotides read TGTGCCAGCAGCTTGTCCACTAATACCTACGAGCAGTACTTC. Protein sequence: CASSLSTNTYEQYF.

The chain joins TRBV10-3 to TRBJ2-4, with 9 bases lining up with TRBD2. J was trimmed by 1 base and V by 0 bases; bases with no gene match: 4. Germline-derived CDR1 and CDR2 are ENHRY and SYGVKD. The CDR3 covers 17 residues. CDR3: CAISESRGGLAKNIQYF. The CDR3 region has the DNA TGTGCCATCAGTGAGTCGCGGGGGGGGTTGGCCAAAAACATTCAGTACTTC.